These T cell receptor beta chains were read from a single sample in a study of T cell responses to AZD1222 COVID-19 vaccine. Sequencing was performed with immunoSEQ multiplex PCR; in TCRdb, only in-frame clones are kept and a portion is missing. The data contain 100,000 to 150,000 clones, around nine tenths of them seen just once; the ten biggest clones take up 4.4%. The sample consisted of peripheral blood, taken on day 0 of AZD1222 vaccination. All receptors derive from an adult in good health. Both conserved end residues are part of each CDR3. D genes are given only for firm matches. Clone size is shown for a subset of rows, as once, few, many or a class of expanded clone.

TRBJ2-5	TRBV28	.	TRBD2	TGTGCCAGCAGTTTATTTCGGGGGGTTCCAGAGACCCAGTACTTC	CASSLFRGVPETQYF
TRBJ2-4	TRBV6-5	.	.	TGTGCCAGCAGTTACTGGGGGGAAGCCAAAAACATTCAGTACTTC	CASSYWGEAKNIQYF
TRBJ2-5	TRBV7-9	few	TRBD1	TGTGCCAGCAGCTTCTCCGGACAGGGTCAAGAGACCCAGTACTTC	CASSFSGQGQETQYF
TRBJ1-5	TRBV27	few	.	TGTGCCAGCAAGGGGTGGGGAAATCAGCCCCAGCATTTT	CASKGWGNQPQHF
TRBJ2-3	TRBV6-5	.	.	TGTGCCAGCAGGGGGGGCCCTGGCACAGATACGCAGTATTTT	CASRGGPGTDTQYF
TRBJ1-2	TRBV30	.	.	TGTGCCTGGAGTTACAAGGCTGGGAGCTATGGCTACACCTTC	CAWSYKAGSYGYTF
TRBJ1-4	TRBV5-1	.	.	TGCGCCAGCAGCTTGGTGGCGGGGGCTAATGAAAAACTGTTTTTT	CASSLVAGANEKLFF
TRBJ1-5	TRBV27	few	.	TGTGCCAGCAGTCACGACAGTAATCAGCCCCAGCATTTT	CASSHDSNQPQHF
TRBJ1-4	TRBV9	.	TRBD1	TGTGCCAGCAGCGTAGCGGACAGGCCTAATGAAAAACTGTTTTTT	CASSVADRPNEKLFF
TRBJ1-3	TRBV29-1	.	TRBD1	TGCAGCGTCCTGGACAGGAACTCTGGAAACACCATATATTTT	CSVLDRNSGNTIYF
TRBJ1-2	TRBV19	.	.	TGTGCCAGTAGTATATTTCATCTGGGGCAGTATGGCTACACCTTC	CASSIFHLGQYGYTF
TRBJ2-7	TRBV24-1	once	.	TGTGCCACCGCAGAGGGATACGAGCAGTACTTC	CATAEGYEQYF
TRBJ1-5	TRBV6-1	.	.	TGTGCCAGCAGTGAGTACGGGAATCAGCCCCAGCATTTT	CASSEYGNQPQHF
TRBJ1-1	TRBV12-3/TRBV12-4	.	.	TGTGCCAGCAGTTTGGGGGAGGGAACTGAAGCTTTCTTT	CASSLGEGTEAFF
TRBJ1-3	TRBV27	.	.	TGTGCCAGCAGTATCACCGGTGGAAACACCATATATTTT	CASSITGGNTIYF
TRBJ1-2	TRBV5-1	.	TRBD1	TGCGCCAGCACTCCAGGGGGGGTAGGGGACTATGGCTACACCTTC	CASTPGGVGDYGYTF
TRBJ1-1	TRBV14	.	.	TGTGCCAGCAGCCAACACGGGAACACTGAAGCTTTCTTT	CASSQHGNTEAFF
TRBJ1-1	TRBV28	.	TRBD1	TGTGCCAGCAGTACCAACAGGGGTACCATGAACACTGAAGCTTTCTTT	CASSTNRGTMNTEAFF
TRBJ2-2	TRBV5-5	few	TRBD2	TGTGCCAGCAGCTTGTCCGGGACTAGCCTTACCGGGGAGCTGTTTTTT	CASSLSGTSLTGELFF
TRBJ1-1	TRBV5-1	.	.	TGCGCCAGCAGCTTGGTCCCCGCAGGGTTAGGGCACACTGAAGCTTTCTTT	CASSLVPAGLGHTEAFF
TRBJ2-7	TRBV6-5	.	TRBD1	TGTGCCAGCAGCTACAGGGGGCCGAACGAGCAGTACTTC	CASSYRGPNEQYF
TRBJ2-2	TRBV5-1	.	.	TGCGCCAGCACTTGGAGACAGGAGAACACCGGGGAGCTGTTTTTT	CASTWRQENTGELFF
TRBJ2-3	TRBV7-2	.	TRBD2	TGTGCCAGCAGCTGGAGCGGGGGGTCCACAGATACGCAGTATTTT	CASSWSGGSTDTQYF
TRBJ2-2	TRBV4-1	.	TRBD2	TGCGCCAGCAGCCCGTTGGCGGGAGGGCCTGCCGGGGAGCTGTTTTTT	CASSPLAGGPAGELFF
TRBJ1-4	TRBV14	.	.	TGTGCCAGCAGCCGGGGTCTTAATGAAAAACTGTTTTTT	CASSRGLNEKLFF
TRBJ1-2	TRBV28	few	.	TGTGCCAGCAGTCCCCGATCCGGCTACACCTTC	CASSPRSGYTF
TRBJ1-4	TRBV6-1	.	.	TGTGCCAGCAGTGACGCAGCTACAACTAATGAAAAACTGTTTTTT	CASSDAATTNEKLFF
TRBJ1-6	TRBV28	few	.	TGTGCCAGCAGTCCCATCCGAAGGAGTAATTCACCCCTCCACTTT	CASSPIRRSNSPLHF
TRBJ2-3	TRBV24-1	.	.	TGTGCCACCAGTGATAGCAGGTCCAGCGATACGCAGTATTTT	CATSDSRSSDTQYF